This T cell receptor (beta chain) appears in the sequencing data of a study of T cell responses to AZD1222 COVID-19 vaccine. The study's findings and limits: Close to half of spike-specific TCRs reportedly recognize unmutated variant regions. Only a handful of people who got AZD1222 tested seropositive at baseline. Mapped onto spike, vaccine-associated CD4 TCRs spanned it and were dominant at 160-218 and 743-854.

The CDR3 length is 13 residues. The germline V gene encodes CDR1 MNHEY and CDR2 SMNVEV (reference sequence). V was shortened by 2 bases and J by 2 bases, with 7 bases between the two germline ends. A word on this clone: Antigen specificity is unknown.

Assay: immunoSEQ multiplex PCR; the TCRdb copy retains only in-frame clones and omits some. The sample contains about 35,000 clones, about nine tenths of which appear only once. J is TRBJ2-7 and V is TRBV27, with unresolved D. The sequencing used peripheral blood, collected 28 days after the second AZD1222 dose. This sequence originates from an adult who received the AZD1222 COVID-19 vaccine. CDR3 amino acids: CASSLGGPYEQYF. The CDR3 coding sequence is TGTGCCAGCAGTTTAGGCGGCCCCTACGAGCAGTACTTC.